This TCR beta chain was obtained from a study of early T cells in non-severe SARS-CoV-2 infection (dated by TCRdb to the early 2020s). Broadly, across the study: TCR sequencing used bulk RNA from unsorted whole blood, so alpha and beta chains could not be paired. The research as a whole found: Matching against VDJdb was skewed toward anti-spike CD8 responses, likely underestimated virus-specific expansions, and missed private and CD4 specificities.

Concerning this clonotype itself: The antigen this receptor binds is unknown. Base qualities are not recorded, but no much larger clone differs from it by a single base.

Library generation was performed with 5' RACE. The listed sequencing device is NextSeq 500. Unique molecular identifiers were attached to individual cDNA molecules in the TCR library protocol so that sequencing error and PCR bias could be corrected. TCR alpha and beta chains were both sequenced, and the abundances of alpha and beta sequences in each sample were closely correlated with each other. As for the original processing: V gene, J gene and CDR3 annotation of TCR sequences was performed with Decombinator V4. Expanded TCRs were defined as changing significantly between any two time points under a Poisson model with p below 0.0001. TCR abundances were normalised to the total number of TCRs sequenced per sample and expressed as counts per million. MAIT TCRs were defined by TRAV1-2 paired with TRAJ12, TRAJ20 or TRAJ33, and iNKT TCRs by TRAV10 paired with TRAJ18. A search of VDJdb, accessed on 1 November 2021, was run for TCRs annotated to CMV, EBV and SARS-CoV-2, with TCRs annotated for multiple antigens excluded. Using fastp at Q25 and MiXCR, TCRdb reprocessed the public reads and kept productive beta chains. Rows merge per CDR3 protein into single entries with the most common DNA and genes. For this entry, the V and J calls and clone size follow TCRdb and not the study's own pipeline. The sample has tens of thousands of distinct CDR3 sequences on record, 9.5% to 15% of them singletons. The top ten hold nearly 4.5% of the sample.

This was a case-control study nested in a cohort of healthcare workers in London, UK, who had nasopharyngeal swab PCR tests and blood samples taken every week. Healthcare workers were recruited during the week of the UK lockdown, between 23 and 31 March 2020, and followed weekly for up to about 15 weeks. V lost 8 bases and J lost 3 bases, and the count of bases not matched to a germline gene is 16. CDR1 and CDR2, per the germline V gene (reference sequence), are MNHNY and SVGAGI. Taken from cysteine to phenylalanine, the CDR3 has 18 residues. Kept here is only the CDR3 DNA, which spans 54 bases and is read in frame from base 1.

The sequence links TRBV6-6 to TRBJ2-2; TRBD1 fits 9 bases in the junction. The sequence derives from an adult who was a healthcare worker with PCR-confirmed SARS-CoV-2 infection or an uninfected control (not recorded which). This sample comprised whole blood, obtained at baseline. The base sequence is TGTGCCAGCCGGGGCGGGACAGGGATCAACCCCTACACCGGGGAGCTGTTTTTT. Translated, it gives CASRGGTGINPYTGELFF.